A selection of T cell receptor beta chains follows, all from one sample in a study of OX40 agonist ivuxolimab in advanced cancers. The assay was immunoSEQ multiplex PCR, and TCRdb's table has in-frame clones only and misses some. The repertoire holds around 14,000 clones, roughly nine tenths seen once, with 20% to 25% in the top ten. The sample in question was CD4+ or CD8+ T cells sorted from blood, obtained in a trial of the OX40 agonist ivuxolimab. All receptors come from an adult with an advanced solid tumor such as melanoma, head and neck, liver or kidney cancer. CDR3s include the opening cysteine and the closing phenylalanine or tryptophan. Fields, in order: clone size, J gene, V gene, D gene, CDR3 protein, CDR3 DNA. D genes are given only for firm matches. Expanded clones are given a class, and other clones once, few, many or no size at all.

.	TRBJ2-7	TRBV9	.	CASSVGDSSYEQYF	TGTGCCAGCAGCGTAGGGGACTCGTCCTACGAGCAGTACTTC
.	TRBJ2-7	TRBV28	TRBD1	CASSQGQGGIDYEQYF	TGTGCCAGCAGTCAGGGACAGGGAGGGATCGACTACGAGCAGTACTTC
.	TRBJ2-2	TRBV13	TRBD2	CASSSAGTSGTGELFF	TGTGCCAGCAGCTCGGCCGGGACTAGCGGCACCGGGGAGCTGTTTTTT
.	TRBJ2-7	TRBV6-1	.	CATEDGPLSYEQYF	TGTGCCACCGAAGATGGTCCTCTATCCTACGAGCAGTACTTC
.	TRBJ1-2	TRBV28	.	CASSTSPSYGYTF	TGTGCCAGCAGTACGAGTCCGTCTTATGGCTACACCTTC
.	TRBJ2-7	TRBV5-6	.	CASSQGGAYEQYF	TGTGCCAGCAGCCAGGGGGGAGCCTACGAGCAGTACTTC
medium-sized	TRBJ2-6	TRBV6-1	.	CASSEGVFFSSGANVLTF	TGTGCCAGCAGTGAAGGGGTTTTCTTCAGCTCTGGGGCCAACGTCCTGACTTTC
.	TRBJ2-7	TRBV7-9	.	CASSPNHEQYF	TGTGCCAGCAGCCCAAACCACGAGCAGTACTTC
once	TRBJ2-7	TRBV27	.	CASSLSIFHEQYF	TGTGCCAGCAGTTTATCGATTTTCCACGAGCAGTACTTC
.	TRBJ2-7	TRBV5-4	TRBD2	CASSSGLDYEQYF	TGTGCCAGCAGCTCAGGACTAGACTACGAGCAGTACTTC
.	TRBJ1-2	TRBV10-2	.	CASSESSVYGYTF	TGCGCCAGCAGTGAGTCTTCAGTTTATGGCTACACCTTC
once	TRBJ2-7	TRBV28	.	CASSLRGTYEQYF	TGTGCCAGCAGTTTACGGGGGACCTACGAGCAGTACTTC
.	TRBJ2-1	TRBV7-3	TRBD2	CASSLGAGAYNEQFF	TGTGCCAGCAGCTTAGGAGCGGGAGCCTACAATGAGCAGTTCTTC
.	TRBJ2-7	TRBV6-1	.	CASSELPFEGTYEQYF	TGTGCCAGCAGTGAGCTTCCTTTTGAAGGGACCTACGAGCAGTACTTC
.	TRBJ2-1	TRBV5-6	.	CASTKLLGNEQFF	TGTGCCAGCACCAAACTTCTCGGGAATGAGCAGTTCTTC
.	TRBJ2-7	TRBV9	TRBD2	CASPAGPWREGQVEDSYEQYF	TGTGCCAGCCCCGCGGGTCCCTGGCGGGAGGGCCAAGTCGAGGACTCCTACGAGCAGTACTTC
.	TRBJ2-1	TRBV7-6	TRBD2	CASSLSGSGDEQFF	TGTGCCAGCAGCTTAAGCGGGAGCGGTGATGAGCAGTTCTTC